The 22 T cell receptor beta chains in this list originate from one sample, sequenced in a study of CD8+ T cells in alopecia areata. Reverse transcribed after extraction, RNA yielded cDNA as the sequencing template. Using immunoSEQ multiplex PCR, the repertoire was profiled, and TCRdb retains in-frame clones only, with some absent. The profile covers 110,000 to 150,000 clones, with around 49% appearing a single time and over 0.75% taken by the ten largest. The sequencing used CD4+ T cells sorted from blood, collected at week 0. The receptors were gathered from a human donor with alopecia areata.

V is TRBV20-1 and J is TRBJ2-1, with D unclear. The CDR3 is 11 residues long. Trimming cost V 6 bases and J 5 bases, with 8 bases left between them. Germline lookup yields CDR1 DFQATT and CDR2 SNEGSKA (reference sequence). CDR3: CSATTDNEQFF. DNA of the CDR3: TGCAGTGCAACCACTGACAATGAGCAGTTCTTC.

V and J are TRBV15 and TRBJ2-3, with a tentative D call TRBD2 (6 bases). The germline V gene has CDR1 LNHNV and CDR2 YYDKDF (reference sequence). CDR3 length: 14 amino acids. With 5 bases removed from V and 0 bases from J, the gap between germline ends came to 9 bases. The CDR3 nucleotides read TGTGCCACCAGCGGCGGGACTAGCACAGATACGCAGTATTTT. It specifies CATSGGTSTDTQYF.

V is TRBV29-1 and J is TRBJ2-3; D possibly corresponds to TRBD1 (6 bases). The CDR3 covers 11 residues. Per germline, CDR1 SQVTM and CDR2 ANQGSEA. Trimming took 8 bases from V and 6 from J, leaving 12 bases between them. In DNA, the CDR3 is TGCAGCCCCCGCAGGGGTGATACGCAGTATTTT. It is translated as CSPRRGDTQYF.

This clone has just a few counts. The rearrangement links TRBV28 to TRBJ2-3; no reliable D call. Germline V gives CDR1 MDHEN, CDR2 SYDVKM. Trimming removed 6 bases from V and 3 bases from J, with 10 bases in between. The CDR3 length is 13 residues. CDR3 in amino acids: CASSISTTDTQYF. Written as DNA, the CDR3 is TGTGCCAGCAGCATCTCTACTACAGATACGCAGTATTTT.

This chain connects TRBV18 to TRBJ1-1; perhaps TRBD1 as D (6 bases). This CDR3 region has 16 residues. CDR1 and CDR2 from the germline V gene are KGHSH and LQKENI. V lost 1 base and J 4 bases, leaving 16 bases between the germline ends. CDR3 region: CASSPLSAGVVTEAFF. The CDR3 DNA follows: TGTGCCAGCTCACCACTTTCAGCAGGGGTGGTCACTGAAGCTTTCTTT. Full variable domain (remainder filled in from reference TRBV18 and TRBJ1-1): NAGVMQNPRHLVRRRGQEARLRCSPMKGHSHVYWYRQLPEEGLKFMVYLQKENIIDESGMPKERFSAEFPKEGPSILRIQQVVRGDSAAYFCASSPLSAGVVTEAFFGQGTRLTVV.

This rearrangement joins TRBV5-1 to TRBJ2-1; D is possibly TRBD1 (6 bases). The CDR3 sequence is 14 residues long. CDR1 and CDR2 from the germline V gene are SGHRS and YFSETQ. V was cut by 8 bases and J by 4 bases, with 16 bases left in between. CDR3 amino acids: CASTTGPTYNEQFF. CDR3 sequence (DNA): TGCGCCAGTACGACAGGACCCACTTACAATGAGCAGTTCTTC. Full variable domain (outside the CDR3, taken from reference TRBV5-1 and TRBJ2-1): KAGVTQTPRYLIKTRGQQVTLSCSPISGHRSVSWYQQTPGQGLQFLFEYFSETQRNKGNFPGRFSGRQFSNSRSEMNVSTLELGDSALYLCASTTGPTYNEQFFGPGTRLTVL.

The rearrangement uses TRBV29-1 and TRBJ2-2; 9 positions agree with TRBD2. CDR3 length: 15 amino acids. The germline V gene encodes CDR1 SQVTM and CDR2 ANQGSEA. Trimming at V came to 6 bases and at J to 5 bases, leaving 10 bases not matched to a gene. CDR3 DNA: TGCAGCGTGCAACTAGCGGGCTATAGGACCGGGGAGCTGTTTTTT. It encodes CSVQLAGYRTGELFF.

This chain joins TRBV5-1 and TRBJ2-2, with 8 bases identical to TRBD1. V shed 3 bases and J 6 bases; nucleotides not matched to a gene: 10. The CDR3 length is 16 residues. Germline assignment: CDR1 SGHRS and CDR2 YFSETQ. The CDR3 DNA follows: TGCGCCAGCAGCTCAGACAGGGGACGCCTCGCCGGGGAGCTGTTTTTT. Residues: CASSSDRGRLAGELFF.

The V call is TRBV7-9, the J call TRBJ1-5, with no clear D. This CDR3 has 14 residues. The V end was cut by 5 bases, the J end by 0 bases, with 8 bases between. Germline loops: CDR1 SEHNR, CDR2 FQNEAQ (reference sequence). The DNA of the CDR3 is TGTGCCAGCAGCGTAGGGAATAGCAATCAGCCCCAGCATTTT. Amino acid sequence: CASSVGNSNQPQHF. Drawing the rest from reference TRBV7-9 and TRBJ1-5, the complete variable domain is DTGVSQNPRHKITKRGQNVTFRCDPISEHNRLYWYRQTLGQGPEFLTYFQNEAQLEKSRLLSDRFSAERPKGSFSTLEIQRTEQGDSAMYLCASSVGNSNQPQHFGDGTRLSIL.

The genes are TRBV19 and TRBJ2-1; 11 nucleotides align to TRBD1. The CDR3 is 15 residues long. Trimming at V came to 3 bases and at J to 5 bases, leaving 3 bases not matched to a gene. Germline loops: CDR1 LNHDA, CDR2 SQIVND (reference sequence). The CDR3 sequence: CASSIGQGAHNEQFF. The CDR3 DNA sequence: TGTGCCAGTAGTATCGGACAGGGGGCCCACAATGAGCAGTTCTTC.

The chain uses TRBV30 and TRBJ1-1; TRBD1 matches 9 bases. The CDR3 spans 15 residues. Germline V lookup: CDR1 GTSNPN, CDR2 SVGIG (reference sequence). The ends lost 1 base at V and 3 bases at J; junction bases unmatched: 6. CDR3 region: CAWSEQGAFYTEAFF. CDR3 bases: TGTGCCTGGAGTGAACAGGGGGCCTTTTACACTGAAGCTTTCTTT.

The V call is TRBV30, the J call TRBJ2-1; D unresolved. This CDR3 is built from 11 residues. The germline V and J ends were trimmed by 3 bases and 10 bases, with 10 bases remaining between them. Germline CDR1 is GTSNPN and CDR2 is SVGIG (reference sequence). CDR3 region: CAWSPGREQFF. Here the CDR3 DNA reads TGTGCCTGGAGCCCCGGCCGGGAGCAGTTCTTC.

The V call is TRBV7-6, the J call TRBJ2-1; no clear D gene. There are 12 residues in the CDR3. Between the trimmed V and J ends, which lost 11 bases and 8 bases, there was a span of 16 bases. Germline V gives CDR1 SGHVS, CDR2 FNYEAQ. The DNA of the CDR3 is TGTGCCGGAGTGAGCTATTTTGATGAGCAGTTCTTC. This gives the protein CAGVSYFDEQFF.

V usage is TRBV29-1 and J usage is TRBJ2-3; D is undetermined. V was shortened by 4 bases and J by 2 bases, with 10 bases between the two germline ends. CDR1 is SQVTM and CDR2 is ANQGSEA in the germline V gene. The CDR3 totals 13 residues. CDR3 residues: CSVVTPPTDTQYF. The DNA of the CDR3 is TGCAGCGTTGTTACCCCGCCCACAGATACGCAGTATTTT.

The gene calls are TRBV5-1 and TRBJ2-3, with D possibly being TRBD1 (5 bases). The germline gives CDR1 SGHRS, CDR2 YFSETQ. The CDR3 spans 16 residues. V lost 0 bases to trimming and J lost 2 bases, with 13 bases between them. Written as DNA, the CDR3 is TGCGCCAGCAGCTTGGGGGTGCAGACAGCCACAGATACGCAGTATTTT. It encodes CASSLGVQTATDTQYF.

The chain employs TRBV2 and TRBJ1-1; D uncertain. Trimming took 6 bases from V and 1 from J, leaving 12 bases between them. This CDR3 region has 14 residues. CDR1 and CDR2 from the germline V gene are SNHLY and FYNNEI. The DNA of the CDR3 is TGTGCCAGCAGGAGGGATAGGTGGAACACTGAAGCTTTCTTT. The encoded protein is CASRRDRWNTEAFF. The whole variable domain, remainder taken from reference TRBV2 and TRBJ1-1, is EPEVTQTPSHQVTQMGQEVILRCVPISNHLYFYWYRQILGQKVEFLVSFYNNEISEKSEIFDDQFSVERPDGSNFTLKIRSTKLEDSAMYFCASRRDRWNTEAFFGQGTRLTVV.

This chain uses TRBV27 with TRBJ2-1, with 7 bases identical to TRBD1. CDR1 is MNHEY and CDR2 is SMNVEV in the germline V gene (reference sequence). The V gene end was trimmed by 4 bases and the J gene end by 3 bases; junction bases not matched to a gene: 6. This CDR3 contains 15 residues. CDR3 loop: CASSSPGTVYNEQFF. CDR3 bases: TGTGCCAGCAGTTCCCCCGGGACAGTCTACAATGAGCAGTTCTTC.

The sample holds a few counts of this clone. J is TRBJ2-6 and V is TRBV5-1; D is perhaps TRBD2 (5 bases). Germline V gene lookup returns CDR1 SGHRS and CDR2 YFSETQ. Trimming took 6 bases from V and 5 from J, leaving 12 bases between them. The CDR3 is 14 amino acids. The CDR3 nucleotides are TGCGCCAGCAAGGGAGAGCTCTGGGCCAACGTCCTGACTTTC. It yields the protein CASKGELWANVLTF.

This rearrangement joins TRBV4-1 to TRBJ1-1; perhaps TRBD1 as D (5 bases). The length of the CDR3 is 15 residues. The germline CDR1 and CDR2 sequences are MGHRA and YSYEKL. Trimming stripped 4 bases from V and 4 bases from J, with 16 bases between. CDR3 nucleotides: TGCGCCAGCAGCCCCAGCGGCAGGACAAGCACTGAAGCTTTCTTT. Translation: CASSPSGRTSTEAFF.

This clone was counted once. The V call is TRBV29-1, the J call TRBJ1-1, with D tentatively TRBD1 (6 bases). V lost 6 bases to trimming and J lost 1 base, with 12 bases between them. Germline V gene lookup returns CDR1 SQVTM and CDR2 ANQGSEA. The CDR3 sequence is 13 residues long. CDR3 residues: CSVAMTGNTEAFF. The CDR3 DNA follows: TGCAGCGTAGCGATGACAGGGAACACTGAAGCTTTCTTT.

This rearrangement joins TRBV7-2 to TRBJ2-7, with 9 bases aligning to TRBD1. The junction had 3 bases not matched to a gene; V was cut back by 1 base and J by 2 bases. The CDR3 covers 15 residues. Germline V gene sequence: CDR1 SGHTA, CDR2 FQGNSA. CDR3 amino acids: CASSLVGQGTYEQYF. The CDR3 DNA reads as TGTGCCAGCAGCTTAGTGGGACAGGGAACCTACGAGCAGTACTTC.

V is TRBV5-1 and J is TRBJ2-5, with D possibly being TRBD1 (5 bases). V was clipped by 3 bases and J by 5 bases, with 11 bases between them. There are 13 residues in the CDR3. In germline, CDR1 is SGHRS, CDR2 YFSETQ. The CDR3 here is CASSWGTQETQYF. CDR3 coding DNA: TGCGCCAGCAGCTGGGGCACTCAGGAGACCCAGTACTTC.